A selection of T cell receptor beta chains follows, all from one sample in a study of human T cells and chemical hapten exposure. TCRdb called the RACE reads again in MiXCR, with one record for every CDR3 protein. The sample contains about 76,000 distinct CDR3 sequences, roughly 13% of which appear only once. Sample: whole blood, taken in connection with sensitization to the hapten diphenylcyclopropenone (DPC). The source is a woman aged 50 to 60 with alopecia areata. Some clones in this sample may be carry-over from other donors' samples. CDR3s include the opening cysteine and the closing phenylalanine or tryptophan. The D gene is left open where the match is weak. Size values are once, few and many counts, or a class for expanded clones, and some rows have none.

>TRBV3-1|NA|TRBJ2-7|NA
CASSRRRGEQYF
TGTGCCAGCAGCCGCCGGCGGGGCGAGCAGTACTTC
>TRBV9|TRBD1|TRBJ2-1|NA
CASSYAPMPGGSNEQFF
TGTGCCAGCAGCTACGCCCCAATGCCAGGGGGATCCAATGAGCAGTTCTTC
>TRBV5-1|NA|TRBJ1-1|many
CASSLMTATEAFF
TGCGCCAGCAGCTTAATGACAGCGACTGAAGCTTTCTTT
>TRBV10-3|NA|TRBJ2-3|many
CAISERGGVGDTQYF
TGTGCCATCAGTGAACGGGGTGGCGTTGGAGATACGCAGTATTTT
>TRBV12-3/TRBV12-4|TRBD2|TRBJ2-4|NA
CASSLSRGEAKSTYIQYF
TGTGCCAGCAGTTTATCGCGGGGGGAGGCGAAATCAACGTACATTCAGTACTTC
>TRBV2|TRBD1|TRBJ2-7|NA
CASSVNRGPKYEQYF
TGTGCCAGCAGCGTCAACAGGGGGCCCAAATACGAGCAGTACTTC
>TRBV2|NA|TRBJ1-3|NA
CASSRLTGNTIYF
TGTGCCAGCAGTAGACTGACTGGAAACACCATATATTTT
>TRBV7-2|TRBD2|TRBJ2-1|NA
CASSPGTTTYNEQFF
TGTGCCAGCAGCCCCGGGACTACTACGTACAATGAGCAGTTCTTC
>TRBV10-1|TRBD1|TRBJ1-1|few
CASTRGQGTEAFF
TGCGCCAGCACGAGGGGACAGGGCACTGAAGCTTTCTTT
>TRBV30|NA|TRBJ1-1|few
CAWSNGQQNTEAFF
TGTGCCTGGAGTAACGGACAGCAGAACACTGAAGCTTTCTTT
>TRBV20-1|NA|TRBJ2-1|few
CSARIVNEQFF
TGCAGTGCTAGAATAGTCAATGAGCAGTTCTTC
>TRBV7-9|TRBD2|TRBJ2-2|few
CASSSLSGLAVGELFF
TGTGCCAGCAGCTCCCTATCGGGACTAGCGGTCGGGGAGCTGTTTTTT
>TRBV7-6|NA|TRBJ1-1|NA
CASRHQPGTEAFF
TGTGCCAGCAGACACCAACCGGGCACTGAAGCTTTCTTT
>TRBV12-3/TRBV12-4|TRBD1|TRBJ1-4|NA
CASSLNTGQGYEKLFF
TGTGCCAGCAGCTTAAACACGGGACAGGGGTATGAAAAACTGTTTTTT
>TRBV5-1|NA|TRBJ2-7|NA
CASSQLYEQYF
TGCGCCAGCAGCCAACTCTACGAGCAGTACTTC
>TRBV11-2|NA|TRBJ2-7|many
CASSPSGRYSGPYF
TGTGCCAGCAGCCCGTCGGGACGTTACTCCGGGCCGTACTTC
>TRBV10-2|NA|TRBJ1-1|NA
CASRDRRGTEAFF
TGCGCCAGCAGGGACCGCCGGGGGACTGAAGCTTTCTTT
>TRBV12-3/TRBV12-4|NA|TRBJ2-5|NA
CASSLGVIQETQYF
TGTGCCAGCAGTTTGGGAGTGATCCAAGAGACCCAGTACTTC
>TRBV7-8|NA|TRBJ1-1|many
CASSLDGVSEAFF
TGTGCCAGCAGCTTAGATGGTGTCTCTGAAGCTTTCTTT
>TRBV7-9|NA|TRBJ2-7|few
CASSTERGVTGYEQYF
TGTGCCAGCAGCACTGAGAGGGGGGTCACCGGCTACGAGCAGTACTTC
>TRBV3-1|NA|TRBJ2-2|NA
CASWGTGELFF
TGTGCCAGCTGGGGAACCGGGGAGCTGTTTTTT
>TRBV6-6|TRBD1|TRBJ1-1|many
CASSYATGMYTEAFF
TGTGCCAGCAGTTACGCGACAGGGATGTACACTGAAGCTTTCTTT